This T cell receptor beta chain was obtained from a study of siplizumab effects on memory and regulatory T cells. V lost 7 bases, J lost 4 bases, and 16 bases stayed unmatched. There are 17 residues in the CDR3. Germline V gene lookup returns CDR1 MNHEY and CDR2 SMNVEV (reference sequence). Assay: immunoSEQ multiplex PCR; the TCRdb copy retains only in-frame clones and omits some. The repertoire has 95,000 to 100,000 clones, about nine tenths of them found once; the top ten carry more than 10%. The V and J genes are TRBV27 and TRBJ1-1, with 9 bases fitting TRBD1. The origin of this receptor is a human donor in good health. Material for sequencing was non-Treg CD4+ T cells sorted from blood. The CDR3 reads CASIPGTGKVGGTEAFF. CDR3 coding DNA: TGTGCCAGCATCCCGGGGACAGGGAAGGTAGGGGGCACTGAAGCTTTCTTT.